This paragraph reports one T cell receptor beta chain. The antigen is unknown. This record comes from a study of blood T cells in healthy people across ages. Study-wide findings and caveats: Estimated diversity that came from one million T cells was considered an underestimate.

CDR3 length: 14 amino acids. The J segment lost 7 bases and the V segment lost 5 bases, leaving 8 bases of the junction unmatched. Germline-derived CDR1 and CDR2 are MNHEY and SVGAGI. Combining a sample-barcoded 5' primer with a J-beta primer mix, a second PCR ran for about 6 to 12 cycles. Researchers report that each sample yielded at least 2.5 million CDR3-containing paired-end reads. TCRdb called the 5' RACE reads again in MiXCR, with one record for every CDR3 protein. The table has approximately 690,000 distinct CDR3 sequences, approximately 40% seen once; the top ten hold 30%. This clonotype originated in a man aged 80 or over in good health. Input material: blood. V and J are TRBV6-5 and TRBJ1-3, with 7 bases aligning to TRBD1. The DNA for the CDR3 is TGTGCCAGCAGTGTTGCACAGGGGCCCAACACCATATATTTT. Translation: CASSVAQGPNTIYF.